This T cell receptor beta chain came from a study of T-cell memory formation after mild COVID-19. Study outcomes and limitations: Some clones that responded turned up in pre-infection memory, which suggests that cross-reactive memory joined in.

TCRdb used MiXCR to reprocess the 5' RACE reads, holding one entry per CDR3 protein. The sample yields roughly 410,000 distinct CDR3 sequences, about 24% seen once. The CDR3 runs 13 residues. The germline gives CDR1 GTSNPN, CDR2 SVGIG (reference sequence). Trimming took 5 bases from V and 4 from J, leaving 14 bases between them. As for this clonotype: The antigen is unknown.

This TCR was recovered from an adult woman who had mild COVID-19 (a few samples of this study predate the infection). Cell type and time point are not known. Specimen: PBMCs or a T cell subset sorted from them (not recorded which). The chain links TRBV30 to TRBJ1-2; no firm D call. In nucleotides, the CDR3 is TGTGCCTGGTTTTCGACCCGGGGCTATGGCTACACCTTC. Translation gives CAWFSTRGYGYTF.